This T cell receptor beta chain is drawn from a study of T cell repertoires in cytomegalovirus infection. In the study overall: As its CMV epitopes, the study selected recently identified HLA-C-restricted and well-studied HLA-B-restricted targets. Public signatures in TCR beta pointed to CMV infection and matching HLA type. Study-wide points: Clonotype analysis showed dominance of the ex vivo response by HLA-C-restricted CMV-specific TCR beta clonotypes.

This clonotype was seen only a few times. Its target is not known. Using its own MiXCR run on the reads, TCRdb lists one record per CDR3 protein. In the table there are roughly 160,000 distinct CDR3 sequences, about 22% of which are singletons. The material sequenced was CD8+ T cells from cultured PBMCs, taken from culture after CMV antigen stimulation. This clonotype originated in a human donor in good health (CMV status not recorded). Some clones in this sample may be carry-over from other donors' samples.

The CDR3 spells CASSRAIAEAFF. CDR3 DNA sequence: TGTGCCAGCAGCCGGGCTATCGCTGAAGCTTTCTTT. The chain carries TRBV7-9 and TRBJ1-1; D gene unclear. This CDR3 is built from 12 residues. V lost 5 bases, J lost 6 bases, and 10 bases lay in between. In germline, CDR1 is SEHNR, CDR2 FQNEAQ (reference sequence).